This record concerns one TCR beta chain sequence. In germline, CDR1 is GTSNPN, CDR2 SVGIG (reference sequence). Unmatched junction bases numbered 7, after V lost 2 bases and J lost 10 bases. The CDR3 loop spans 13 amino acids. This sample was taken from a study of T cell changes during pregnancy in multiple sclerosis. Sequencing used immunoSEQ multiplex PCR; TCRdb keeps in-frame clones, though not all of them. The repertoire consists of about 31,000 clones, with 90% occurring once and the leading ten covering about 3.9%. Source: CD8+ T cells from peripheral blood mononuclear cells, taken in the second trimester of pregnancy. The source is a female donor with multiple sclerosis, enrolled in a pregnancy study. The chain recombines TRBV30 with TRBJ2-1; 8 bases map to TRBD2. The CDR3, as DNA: TGTGCCTGGAGTTTTCGGGAGGGCCACGAGCAGTTCTTC. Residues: CAWSFREGHEQFF.